There are a few counts of the clone carrying this T cell receptor (beta chain). Its target is unknown. MiXCR, run by TCRdb on the 5' RACE reads, gives a single entry per CDR3 protein. The table includes about 3,500 distinct CDR3 sequences, around 5.1% detected once. This sample stems from a study of spatial heterogeneity in lung cancer. Study results and caveats: Mutation counts in tumors were tracked by counts of expanded intratumoral alpha and beta TCRs.

Looked up from germline, CDR1 is KGHSH and CDR2 is LQKENI. Trimming left V 3 bases short and J 10 bases short, with 25 bases between. The CDR3 extends over 18 amino acids. The time point here: sample taken at primary tumor resection. The sequenced material consisted of unsorted whole RNA from tumor, nontumor lung or frozen PBMC. The sample in question was lung tumor tissue, obtained at surgery. The source is a female donor with early-stage non-small cell lung cancer. V usage is TRBV18 and J usage is TRBJ1-6; D is possibly TRBD1 (5 bases). The CDR3 here is CASSPLNPSTGVGSPLHF. CDR3 coding DNA: TGTGCCAGCTCACCCCTCAACCCATCTACAGGCGTTGGGTCACCCCTCCACTTT.